In this sample, the clone carrying this T cell receptor beta chain turned up a few times. This sample stems from a study of regulatory T cells in long-lasting Graves disease. Libraries of TCR beta came from iRepertoire HTBI primers plus Arm-PCR of CDR3 regions. TCRdb redid the calling of the multiplex PCR reads with MiXCR, one entry per CDR3 protein. Of some 250,000 distinct CDR3 sequences detected, 18% appear once; the ten largest clones hold 12% to 15%. CDR3 length equals 15 residues. Trimming removed 6 bases at V and 6 bases at J, with 18 bases between. Germline CDR1 and CDR2: MNHEY and SVGEGT. Time point in this sample: newly diagnosed GD, antithyroid drugs for less than 3 months. Extracted PBMC RNA gave rise to the TCR library. A further study also used this sample, focusing on T cells in Graves' hyperthyroidism and ophthalmopathy.

V is TRBV6-2 or TRBV6-3 and J is TRBJ2-1, with a tentative D call TRBD1 (8 bases). This sequence was found in a woman aged 25 to 39 with Graves disease. The sample consisted of peripheral blood mononuclear cells (PBMCs), taken at new diagnosis, from a patient treated with antithyroid drugs. The CDR3 nucleotides read TGTGCCAGCAGCCCACAGGGGGGGCGTGGCAATGAGCAGTTCTTC. It translates to CASSPQGGRGNEQFF.